This T cell receptor beta chain was retrieved from a study of cytomegalovirus exposure and HLA in healthy donors. Overall study results and limits: Many donors carried some public TCRs, although rarity characterized most TCR sequences. A few CMV-associated chains proved CMV antigen-specific in vitro. A later analysis reportedly found that, within productive TCRs, an Asian-associated ancestry cluster had fewer N-insertions than the mean observed across the roughly 700 donors. In terms of immune exposure information, only CMV serostatus was available.

The CDR3 spans 14 residues. Germline CDR1 ENHRY, CDR2 SYGVKD. PCR amplification relied on 60 Vbeta primers (plus 13 Jbeta primers). This table comes from immunoSEQ multiplex PCR, and its TCRdb copy is limited to in-frame clones, with some not included. Of 110,000 or so clones in the sample, roughly 67% were seen once. This clone has just one count. Antigen specificity is unknown. One end of the junction is discordant with germline, which a read error may explain. The chain recombines TRBV10-3 with TRBJ1-3, with 11 nucleotides matching TRBD1. Sequenced: PBMCs. This sequence was found in a man in his late teens or twenties in good health and CMV-seropositive. The CDR3 DNA reads TGTGCCATCGCTGGACAGGGGGCTGGGAACACCATATATTTT. This gives the protein CAIAGQGAGNTIYF.